Described below is a single TCR beta chain sequence and its context. Its specificity is unknown. This record belongs to a study of blood T cells in healthy people across ages. Points from the study as a whole: Across samples, TCR beta diversity tracked strongly with naive T cell percentage. Versus aged donors, long-lived donors had higher diversity and more naive CD4+ cells.

V was pared by 5 bases and J by 0 bases, with 10 bases of the junction left unmatched. Looked up from germline, CDR1 is MNHEY and CDR2 is SVGEGT. This CDR3 spans 18 amino acids. PBMCs were isolated at a quantity of at least 6 million per sample. The second PCR ran roughly 6 to 11 cycles with a sample-barcoded 5' primer and J-beta primers. A 12-random-nucleotide template-switch adaptor tagged each cDNA molecule. MiXCR was run by TCRdb on the 5' RACE reads, yielding one entry per CDR3 protein. This sample has fewer than 700,000 distinct CDR3 sequences, with around 43% found just once. The sample consisted of blood. The chain combines TRBV6-2 or TRBV6-3 with TRBJ2-6; 7 bases align to TRBD1. This TCR derives from a man aged 80 or over in good health. The CDR3 DNA reads TGTGCCAGCAGTGACGGACAGGCTATTGTCTCTGGGGCCAACGTCCTGACTTTC. Its protein product is CASSDGQAIVSGANVLTF.